The 25 T cell receptor beta chains listed next were all sequenced from one sample in a study of blood T cell repertoires in COVID-19. Measured with immunoSEQ multiplex PCR; TCRdb has only the in-frame clones, and not every one. The sample carries about 240,000 clones, around 83% recorded once. The sequenced material came from peripheral blood. The origin of the receptors is a woman aged 60-75 years with active or convalescent COVID-19.

This sequence joins TRBV12-3 or TRBV12-4 and TRBJ2-3; D remains unclear. CDR3 length: 12 residues. Trimming took 5 bases from V and 0 from J, leaving 3 bases between them. CDR3 sequence reads: CASSLSTDTQYF. The CDR3 coding sequence is TGTGCCAGCAGTCTCAGCACAGATACGCAGTATTTT.

CDR3 in amino acids: CASSLPRQGAGDTEAFF. The CDR3 DNA follows: TGCGCCAGCAGCCTTCCCCGACAGGGGGCAGGAGACACTGAAGCTTTCTTT. V and J are TRBV4-1 and TRBJ1-1, with 10 bases fitting TRBD1. The germline gives CDR1 MGHRA, CDR2 YSYEKL. The CDR3 covers 17 residues. Germline trimming cut 4 bases from V and 3 bases from J; bases unmatched to any gene: 11.

The chain combines TRBV6-1 with TRBJ2-3; TRBD1 aligns across 7 bases. The germline gives CDR1 MNHNS, CDR2 SASEGT. V lost 0 bases to trimming and J lost 2 bases; unmatched junction nucleotides: 5. The CDR3 spans 16 residues. The CDR3 DNA is TGTGCCAGCAGTGAAGCCAGGGGACAGCTCACAGATACGCAGTATTTT. Its protein is CASSEARGQLTDTQYF.

A word on this clone: Other nucleotide sequences in the sample specify the same CDR3. The chain uses TRBV7-2 and TRBJ1-2; 8 nucleotides line up with TRBD1. The CDR3 extends over 14 amino acids. Germline V gene sequence: CDR1 SGHTA, CDR2 FQGNSA. With 3 bases clipped from V and 4 bases from J, the junction kept 4 bases outside the gene matches. CDR3 region: CASSFDRGFYGYTF. Written as DNA, the CDR3 is TGTGCCAGCAGCTTCGACAGGGGCTTCTATGGCTACACCTTC.

This sequence joins TRBV21-1 and TRBJ2-7; the table's D gene call, TRBD1, was not cross checked with the DNA. TRBV21-1 is a recognized pseudogene. The CDR3 length is 15 residues. CDR3 sequence: CASSMMHGQGPGQYF. The CDR3, as DNA: TGTGCCAGCAGCATGATGCATGGGCAGGGTCCAGGGCAGTACTTC.

The rearrangement joins TRBV2 to TRBJ2-3, with TRBD2 identical over 10 bases. Trimming cost V 1 base and J 7 bases; bases outside gene matches: 5. The CDR3 is 15 amino acids. Germline-derived CDR1 and CDR2 are SNHLY and FYNNEI. The CDR3 spells CASSEGAGGPYTQYF. The DNA for the CDR3 is TGTGCCAGCAGTGAAGGAGCGGGGGGGCCCTATACGCAGTATTTT.

The chain joins TRBV2 to TRBJ2-7; D possibly corresponds to TRBD1 (6 bases). The CDR3 contains 12 residues. Per the germline V gene, CDR1 is SNHLY and CDR2 is FYNNEI. Trimming pared 10 bases from V and 2 bases from J, leaving 12 bases between. The CDR3 region is CATRQETYEQYF. CDR3 DNA: TGTGCCACAAGACAGGAAACCTACGAGCAGTACTTC. The variable domain in full, with the rest retrieved from reference TRBV2 and TRBJ2-7, is EPEVTQTPSHQVTQMGQEVILRCVPISNHLYFYWYRQILGQKVEFLVSFYNNEISEKSEIFDDQFSVERPDGSNFTLKIRSTKLEDSAMYFCATRQETYEQYFGPGTRLTVT.

This chain connects TRBV18 to TRBJ2-2; 8 bases agree with TRBD1. CDR1 and CDR2 (germline): KGHSH, LQKENI. V trimming: 1 base; J trimming: 3 bases; junction bases outside the gene matches: 1. The CDR3 is 15 residues long. The DNA for the CDR3 is TGTGCCAGCTCACCACTACAGGGGGACACCGGGGAGCTGTTTTTT. Amino acids: CASSPLQGDTGELFF.

The rearrangement joins TRBV21-1 to TRBJ2-7; the table's D call, TRBD2, was not checked against the DNA. TRBV21-1 is flagged as a pseudogene. This CDR3 contains 15 residues. The CDR3 DNA follows: TGTGCCAGCAGCAAACTCCCCGAATCTAACTACGAGCAGTACTTC. Residues: CASSKLPESNYEQYF.

This sequence joins TRBV11-2 and TRBJ2-3; maybe TRBD2 (7 bases). Deletions cut 5 bases from V and 5 bases from J, with 20 bases between. The germline V gene has CDR1 SGHAT and CDR2 FQNNGV. The CDR3 has 16 amino acids. The chain's CDR3 is CASSRGRGAQGDTQYF. CDR3 sequence (DNA): TGTGCCAGCAGCCGTGGTCGGGGGGCCCAAGGAGATACGCAGTATTTT. The variable domain in full, with the rest retrieved from reference TRBV11-2 and TRBJ2-3, is EAGVAQSPRYKIIEKRQSVAFWCNPISGHATLYWYQQILGQGPKLLIQFQNNGVVDDSQLPKDRFSAERLKGVDSTLKIQPAKLEDSAVYLCASSRGRGAQGDTQYFGPGTRLTVL.

The chain joins TRBV28 to TRBJ2-1, with TRBD2 matching over 8 bases. CDR1 and CDR2 (germline): MDHEN, SYDVKM. With V trimmed by 8 bases and J by 5 bases, 8 bases remained unmatched. The CDR3 contains 14 residues. The CDR3 DNA is TGTGCCAGCTCTCGGGGGGGGCGCAACAATGAGCAGTTCTTC. It is translated as CASSRGGRNNEQFF.

The J gene is TRBJ1-2, the V gene TRBV19; D not resolved. V was shortened by 4 bases and J by 7 bases, with 7 bases between the two germline ends. The CDR3 is 11 residues long. Germline V CDR1 and CDR2: LNHDA, SQIVND (reference sequence). The CDR3: CASSRAGGYTF. The CDR3 DNA is TGTGCCAGTAGTAGGGCGGGTGGCTACACCTTC.

The chain couples TRBV2 to TRBJ2-3; TRBD1 is a possible D gene (5 bases). CDR1 is SNHLY and CDR2 is FYNNEI in the germline V gene. The CDR3 contains 16 residues. V lost 5 bases and J lost 0, with 15 bases in between. The CDR3 DNA reads TGTGCCAGCAGTAACCCAGGGCTACGAAGCACAGATACGCAGTATTTT. Amino acid sequence: CASSNPGLRSTDTQYF.

This clone appeared a single time. The J gene is TRBJ1-6, the V gene TRBV6-6, with 7 nucleotides matching TRBD1. Looked up from germline, CDR1 is MNHNY and CDR2 is SVGAGI (reference sequence). The length of the CDR3 is 15 residues. V was pared by 5 bases and J by 8 bases, with 9 bases of the junction left unmatched. In nucleotides, the CDR3 is TGTGCCAGCAGTCCCCAGGGGGTGGACGATTCACCCCTCCACTTT. Its translation is CASSPQGVDDSPLHF.

On this clone: Distinct nucleotide sequences in the sample also encode this CDR3. The V call is TRBV19, the J call TRBJ1-1, with a tentative D call TRBD1 (6 bases). This CDR3 region has 15 residues. Germline V gene lookup returns CDR1 LNHDA and CDR2 SQIVND (reference sequence). V was clipped by 0 bases and J by 5 bases, with 13 bases between them. CDR3 sequence reads: CASSIEGRGRTEAFF. The CDR3 coding sequence is TGTGCCAGTAGTATAGAGGGCAGGGGAAGGACTGAAGCTTTCTTT.

In DNA form, the CDR3 reads TGTGCCAGCAGCTCCGGGACTACGGGGGAGGAGCAGTACTTC. Translating gives CASSSGTTGEEQYF. The V gene is TRBV9, the J gene TRBJ2-7; 7 bases map to TRBD2. The CDR3 is 14 amino acids. In germline, CDR1 is SGDLS, CDR2 YYNGEE. J was trimmed by 7 bases and V by 4 bases; bases with no gene match: 11. The entire variable domain, with the rest obtained from reference TRBV9 and TRBJ2-7, is as follows: DSGVTQTPKHLITATGQRVTLRCSPRSGDLSVYWYQQSLDQGLQFLIQYYNGEERAKGNILERFSAQQFPDLHSELNLSSLELGDSALYFCASSSGTTGEEQYFGPGTRLTVT.

Here the CDR3 DNA reads TGTGCCTGTCAGGGGATCAGCTATGGCTACACCTTC. This encodes CACQGISYGYTF. The chain couples TRBV30 to TRBJ1-2, with D possibly TRBD1 on 6 matching bases. V shed 6 bases and J shed 4 bases, with 12 bases lying between them. This CDR3 has 12 residues. Germline assignment: CDR1 GTSNPN and CDR2 SVGIG (reference sequence).

The sample holds a few counts of this clone. The CDR3 region has the DNA TGCGCCAGCAGCCAAGGAGGGAGACAGGGTCGCCGTGGGGAGCTGTTTTTT. Protein product: CASSQGGRQGRRGELFF. The chain combines TRBV4-1 with TRBJ2-2, with 7 bases lining up with TRBD1. The length of the CDR3 is 17 residues. Trimming cost V 1 base and J 8 bases; bases outside gene matches: 13. Germline assignment: CDR1 MGHRA and CDR2 YSYEKL.

V and J are TRBV5-1 and TRBJ2-2; D gene ambiguous. Germline CDR1 SGHRS, CDR2 YFSETQ. V lost 7 bases and J lost 0, with 13 bases in between. The length of the CDR3 is 15 residues. CDR3 coding DNA: TGCGCCAGCTCGAAACAATCCGCGAACACCGGGGAGCTGTTTTTT. It translates to CASSKQSANTGELFF.

The gene calls are TRBV28 and TRBJ1-2; 8 bases line up with TRBD1. Germline V CDR1 and CDR2: MDHEN, SYDVKM. The V and J ends lost 5 bases and 4 bases, in that order; junction bases with no gene match: 9. CDR3 length equals 15 residues. DNA of the CDR3: TGTGCCAGCAGTCCCCCGGACAGGGAACCCTATGGCTACACCTTC. Residues: CASSPPDREPYGYTF.

The chain links TRBV27 to TRBJ1-2; 10 nucleotides line up with TRBD1. The length of the CDR3 is 17 residues. Germline V gene data show CDR1 as MNHEY and CDR2 as SMNVEV (reference sequence). The trim removed 3 bases at V and 8 bases at J, leaving 15 bases unmatched. The CDR3 region has the DNA TGTGCCAGCAGTTTCACCGGGACAGGGGCCCTGCCCGGAGGCTACACCTTC. It specifies CASSFTGTGALPGGYTF.

This clone appeared once. The chain joins TRBV10-1 to TRBJ1-1; no firm D call. V lost 7 bases and J 6 bases, leaving 15 bases between the germline ends. There are 13 residues in the CDR3. Germline lookup yields CDR1 WNHNN and CDR2 SYGVQD (reference sequence). The CDR3 sequence is CASKREAEAEAFF. CDR3 in DNA: TGCGCCAGCAAGAGGGAAGCGGAGGCTGAAGCTTTCTTT.

The J gene is TRBJ1-1, the V gene TRBV11-2; no reliable D call. The germline gives CDR1 SGHAT, CDR2 FQNNGV. The V and J ends lost 1 base and 7 bases respectively, with 10 bases between them. This CDR3 contains 13 residues. The CDR3, as DNA: TGTGCCAGCAGCTTAGGGGGAGGGAGTGAAGCTTTCTTT. Amino acids: CASSLGGGSEAFF.

The V and J genes are TRBV28 and TRBJ1-5; 8 nucleotides match TRBD1. The V gene's germline CDR1 is MDHEN and CDR2 SYDVKM. The V and J ends lost 6 bases and 3 bases, in that order; junction bases with no gene match: 7. The CDR3 length is 15 residues. The DNA of the CDR3 is TGTGCCAGCAGCTGGACAGGGCCCAACAATCAGCCCCAGCATTTT. Amino acid sequence: CASSWTGPNNQPQHF.

This clone has just one count. This chain uses TRBV11-2 with TRBJ2-1; D may be TRBD2 (5 bases). Germline lookup yields CDR1 SGHAT and CDR2 FQNNGV. The CDR3 is 13 amino acids. V was trimmed by 1 base and J by 15 bases, leaving 16 bases between them. Written as DNA, the CDR3 is TGTGCCAGCAGCTTAGGCGGGCTGTCCGCCCGGTTCTTC. This gives the protein CASSLGGLSARFF.